The present entry profiles one TCR beta chain with its context. These data originate in a study of blood T cell repertoires in COVID-19. For the study at large: Material from acute and convalescent COVID-19 was sourced from the United States, Italy and Spain.

Assay: immunoSEQ multiplex PCR; the TCRdb copy retains only in-frame clones and omits some. Of some 60,000 clones in the sample, more than 90% are singletons; the top ten hold about 2.2%. The sequenced sample consisted of peripheral blood. The source is a man in his fifties or sixties with acute or convalescent COVID-19.

CDR3 DNA: TGCGCCAGCAGCCGGGACGGGACAGGGGATAACACTGAAGCTTTCTTT. It encodes CASSRDGTGDNTEAFF. This sequence joins TRBV5-1 and TRBJ1-1; 10 bases align to TRBD1. Trimming at V came to 4 bases and at J to 2 bases, leaving 8 bases not matched to a gene. This CDR3 is 16 amino acids long. The V gene's germline CDR1 is SGHRS and CDR2 YFSETQ.